These T cell receptor beta chains were read from a single sample in a study of beta chain features in type 1 diabetes. Sequencing was performed with immunoSEQ multiplex PCR; in TCRdb, only in-frame clones are kept and a portion is missing. The profile shows more than 150,000 clones, roughly 10% of them singletons. Input material: central memory CD4+ T cells from blood. All receptors derive from a man between 18 and 29 years old in good health. The CDR3 runs from the conserved cysteine through the conserved F or W. The D gene is left open where the match is weak. Some rows mark clone size as missing; the rest say once, few, many or name a class of expanded clone.

abundance: few
d_gene: NA
j_gene: TRBJ1-1
v_gene: TRBV7-8
CDR3nt: TGTGCCAGCAGCCGATTGGGTGGGAACACTGAAGCTTTCTTT
CDR3aa: CASSRLGGNTEAFF

abundance: NA
d_gene: NA
j_gene: TRBJ2-1
v_gene: TRBV11-1
CDR3nt: TGTGCCAGCAGCTTAAGGAACTCCTACAATGAGCAGTTCTTC
CDR3aa: CASSLRNSYNEQFF

abundance: NA
d_gene: TRBD2
j_gene: TRBJ2-3
v_gene: TRBV30
CDR3nt: TGTGCCCGATCTAGCGGGGGGGAAGATACGCAGTATTTT
CDR3aa: CARSSGGEDTQYF

abundance: NA
d_gene: NA
j_gene: TRBJ2-3
v_gene: TRBV15
CDR3nt: TGTGCCACCAGCAGAGAGGGCGTCGGCACAGATACGCAGTATTTT
CDR3aa: CATSREGVGTDTQYF

abundance: NA
d_gene: TRBD1
j_gene: TRBJ1-1
v_gene: TRBV4-1
CDR3nt: TGCGCCAGCAGCCATCCTACAGGGGATCGTGAAGCTTTCTTT
CDR3aa: CASSHPTGDREAFF

abundance: NA
d_gene: NA
j_gene: TRBJ1-2
v_gene: TRBV4-3
CDR3nt: TGCGCCAGCAGCCAAGATCCAGTGAGGGGTGGCTACACCTTC
CDR3aa: CASSQDPVRGGYTF

abundance: NA
d_gene: TRBD1
j_gene: TRBJ2-5
v_gene: TRBV29-1
CDR3nt: TGCAGCATAATCACACCCCAGGGGGCGGGGGAGACCCAGTACTTC
CDR3aa: CSIITPQGAGETQYF

abundance: few
d_gene: NA
j_gene: TRBJ2-5
v_gene: TRBV5-4
CDR3nt: TGTGCCAGCAGCCCCCTAGGGGGGGAGACCCAGTACTTC
CDR3aa: CASSPLGGETQYF

abundance: few
d_gene: NA
j_gene: TRBJ2-1
v_gene: TRBV5-1
CDR3nt: TGCGCCAGCAGCTCGCGGACTGTACCCAATGAGCAGTTCTTC
CDR3aa: CASSSRTVPNEQFF

abundance: NA
d_gene: TRBD2
j_gene: TRBJ2-7
v_gene: TRBV10-3
CDR3nt: TGTGCCATCAGCCGAGGTCGGACTAGCGGGATCTACGAGCAGTACTTC
CDR3aa: CAISRGRTSGIYEQYF

abundance: NA
d_gene: NA
j_gene: TRBJ1-2
v_gene: TRBV28
CDR3nt: TGTGCCAGCAGACTGGGACCGGGGGAAGGCTACACCTTC
CDR3aa: CASRLGPGEGYTF

abundance: NA
d_gene: TRBD1
j_gene: TRBJ2-7
v_gene: TRBV9
CDR3nt: TGTGCCAGCAGCGTAGCCGGACAGGGTGGCGCCGAGCAGTACTTC
CDR3aa: CASSVAGQGGAEQYF

abundance: many
d_gene: NA
j_gene: TRBJ2-1
v_gene: TRBV2
CDR3nt: TGTGCCAGCAGCAACAGGGCCAATGAGCAGTTCTTC
CDR3aa: CASSNRANEQFF

abundance: few
d_gene: TRBD1
j_gene: TRBJ1-1
v_gene: TRBV6-5
CDR3nt: TGTGCCAGCAGTGCGCCGACAGGGGGGACGGAGACTTTCTTT
CDR3aa: CASSAPTGGTETFF

abundance: many
d_gene: NA
j_gene: TRBJ2-2
v_gene: TRBV7-9
CDR3nt: TGTGCCAGCACGGTTGCTAGAGAGCCGAACACCGGGGAGCTGTTTTTT
CDR3aa: CASTVAREPNTGELFF

abundance: few
d_gene: NA
j_gene: TRBJ1-1
v_gene: TRBV7-3
CDR3nt: TGTGCCAGCAGCCTACAGGGAAACACTGAAGCTTTCTTT
CDR3aa: CASSLQGNTEAFF

abundance: few
d_gene: NA
j_gene: TRBJ2-7
v_gene: TRBV7-2
CDR3nt: TGTGCCAGCAGCTTAAATAAATATGGCTACGAGCAGTACTTC
CDR3aa: CASSLNKYGYEQYF

abundance: few
d_gene: NA
j_gene: TRBJ1-1
v_gene: TRBV14
CDR3nt: TGTGCCAGCAGCCGAGGGAACAGTATTAACACTGAAGCTTTCTTT
CDR3aa: CASSRGNSINTEAFF

abundance: few
d_gene: NA
j_gene: TRBJ2-5
v_gene: TRBV5-8
CDR3nt: TGTGCCAGCAGCTTGTTTCTTCAGGGACGAGAGACCCAGTACTTC
CDR3aa: CASSLFLQGRETQYF

abundance: few
d_gene: NA
j_gene: TRBJ2-2
v_gene: TRBV7-7
CDR3nt: TGTGCTAGCAGCTTAGACCCCGGGACCACCGGGGAGCTGTTTTTT
CDR3aa: CASSLDPGTTGELFF

abundance: few
d_gene: TRBD1
j_gene: TRBJ2-5
v_gene: TRBV5-1
CDR3nt: TGCGCCAGCTCGACAGGGCTCAACCGGGAGACCCAGTACTTC
CDR3aa: CASSTGLNRETQYF

abundance: few
d_gene: TRBD2
j_gene: TRBJ2-3
v_gene: TRBV7-2
CDR3nt: TGTGCCAGCAGGTTGAATAGCGGGGATAATACGCAGTATTTT
CDR3aa: CASRLNSGDNTQYF

abundance: few
d_gene: NA
j_gene: TRBJ2-5
v_gene: TRBV16
CDR3nt: TGTGCCAGCACCGATCGGGGGGCCGAACAAGAGACCCAGTACTTC
CDR3aa: CASTDRGAEQETQYF

abundance: many
d_gene: NA
j_gene: TRBJ2-1
v_gene: TRBV29-1
CDR3nt: TGCAGCGTTGAGCCAGGGCGCAATGAGCAGTTCTTC
CDR3aa: CSVEPGRNEQFF

abundance: many
d_gene: NA
j_gene: TRBJ2-2
v_gene: TRBV9
CDR3nt: TGTGCCAGCAGCGTAGAAGTGGGAGGTGGCACCGGGGAGCTGTTTTTT
CDR3aa: CASSVEVGGGTGELFF

abundance: NA
d_gene: TRBD2
j_gene: TRBJ2-5
v_gene: TRBV28
CDR3nt: TGTGCCAGCACCTTAAATAGCGGGAGGGGGGAGACCCAGTACTTC
CDR3aa: CASTLNSGRGETQYF

abundance: few
d_gene: TRBD1
j_gene: TRBJ1-2
v_gene: TRBV28
CDR3nt: TGTGCCAGCAGTTTATTAACAGGGGGCGTTGGCTACACCTTC
CDR3aa: CASSLLTGGVGYTF

abundance: NA
d_gene: NA
j_gene: TRBJ1-2
v_gene: TRBV4-3
CDR3nt: TGCGCCAGCAGCCAAGATCGGGCTAACTATGGCTACACCTTC
CDR3aa: CASSQDRANYGYTF

abundance: few
d_gene: TRBD2
j_gene: TRBJ2-3
v_gene: TRBV5-1
CDR3nt: TGCGCCAGCAGCGGCGGGGCTAGCGGGAGTACAGATACGCAGTATTTT
CDR3aa: CASSGGASGSTDTQYF

abundance: few
d_gene: NA
j_gene: TRBJ2-7
v_gene: TRBV18
CDR3nt: TGTGCCAGCTCACCCACAGGGAGCTCCTACGAGCAGTACTTC
CDR3aa: CASSPTGSSYEQYF

abundance: few
d_gene: NA
j_gene: TRBJ2-1
v_gene: TRBV6-6
CDR3nt: TGTGCCAGCAGTGACAACAGGGTAACCTACAATGAGCAGTTCTTC
CDR3aa: CASSDNRVTYNEQFF

abundance: few
d_gene: TRBD2
j_gene: TRBJ2-7
v_gene: TRBV6-5
CDR3nt: TGTGCCAGCAGTGAGGCGGGGGAGAGCTACGAGCAGTACTTC
CDR3aa: CASSEAGESYEQYF

abundance: NA
d_gene: TRBD1
j_gene: TRBJ2-7
v_gene: TRBV29-1
CDR3nt: TGCAGCGTTGAGGGGACAGGGGCCTACGAGCAGTACTTC
CDR3aa: CSVEGTGAYEQYF

abundance: NA
d_gene: TRBD1
j_gene: TRBJ1-2
v_gene: TRBV28
CDR3nt: TGTGCCAGCAGTTTCGCCGGGACAGGGAGCTATGGCTACACCTTC
CDR3aa: CASSFAGTGSYGYTF

abundance: once
d_gene: NA
j_gene: TRBJ2-7
v_gene: TRBV7-9
CDR3nt: TGTGCCAGCAGCCGCGACCGGGGCGAGCAGTACTTC
CDR3aa: CASSRDRGEQYF

abundance: NA
d_gene: NA
j_gene: TRBJ2-3
v_gene: TRBV6-7
CDR3nt: TGTGCCAGCAGCCACCCTGGGGATACGCAGTATTTT
CDR3aa: CASSHPGDTQYF

abundance: NA
d_gene: NA
j_gene: TRBJ2-5
v_gene: TRBV4-2
CDR3nt: TGTGCCAGCAGCCCAAGCGCCGAGACCCAGTACTTC
CDR3aa: CASSPSAETQYF

abundance: few
d_gene: NA
j_gene: TRBJ2-2
v_gene: TRBV6-1
CDR3nt: TGTGCCAGCAGGCTATGGGCGGCGAACACCGGGGAGCTGTTTTTT
CDR3aa: CASRLWAANTGELFF

abundance: NA
d_gene: TRBD1
j_gene: TRBJ2-2
v_gene: TRBV29-1
CDR3nt: TGCAGCGTCACAATAGGGACAGGGGCCACCGGGGAGCTGTTTTTT
CDR3aa: CSVTIGTGATGELFF

abundance: few
d_gene: TRBD2
j_gene: TRBJ2-3
v_gene: TRBV4-3
CDR3nt: TGCGCCAGCAGCCAAGAGGGGGGACTAGCGCGAGATACGCAGTATTTT
CDR3aa: CASSQEGGLARDTQYF

abundance: few
d_gene: NA
j_gene: TRBJ2-1
v_gene: TRBV28
CDR3nt: TGTGCCAGCAGTATCCTACGGAGGGGGTACAATGAGCAGTTCTTC
CDR3aa: CASSILRRGYNEQFF

abundance: many
d_gene: NA
j_gene: TRBJ2-1
v_gene: TRBV7-2
CDR3nt: TGTGCCAGCAGCTTAGATAGCGGATACAATGAGCAGTTCTTC
CDR3aa: CASSLDSGYNEQFF